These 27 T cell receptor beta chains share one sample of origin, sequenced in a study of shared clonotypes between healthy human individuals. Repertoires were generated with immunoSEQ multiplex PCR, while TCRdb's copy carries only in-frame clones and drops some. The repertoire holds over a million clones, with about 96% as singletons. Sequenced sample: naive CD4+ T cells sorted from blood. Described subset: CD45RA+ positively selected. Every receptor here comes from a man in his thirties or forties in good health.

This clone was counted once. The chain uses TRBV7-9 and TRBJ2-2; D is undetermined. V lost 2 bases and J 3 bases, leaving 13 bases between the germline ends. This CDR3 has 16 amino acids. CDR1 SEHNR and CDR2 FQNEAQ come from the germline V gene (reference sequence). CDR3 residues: CASSLWFQRYTGELFF. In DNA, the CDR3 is TGTGCCAGCAGCTTATGGTTCCAGCGCTACACCGGGGAGCTGTTTTTT.

The CDR3 nucleotides are TGCGCCAGCAGCACCCTAGGCGGGGATACCGATGAAAAACTGTTTTTT. It is translated as CASSTLGGDTDEKLFF. The rearrangement uses TRBV5-1 and TRBJ1-4; no definite D call. The CDR3 is 16 residues long. V was shortened by 4 bases and J by 6 bases, with 19 bases between the two germline ends. Germline CDR1 SGHRS, CDR2 YFSETQ.

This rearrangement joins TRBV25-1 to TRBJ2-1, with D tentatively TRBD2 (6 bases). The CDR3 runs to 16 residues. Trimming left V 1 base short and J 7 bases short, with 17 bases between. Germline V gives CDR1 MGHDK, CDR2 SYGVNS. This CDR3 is CASSEFGGIGENEQFF. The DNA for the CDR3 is TGTGCCAGCAGTGAATTTGGGGGGATTGGAGAGAATGAGCAGTTCTTC.

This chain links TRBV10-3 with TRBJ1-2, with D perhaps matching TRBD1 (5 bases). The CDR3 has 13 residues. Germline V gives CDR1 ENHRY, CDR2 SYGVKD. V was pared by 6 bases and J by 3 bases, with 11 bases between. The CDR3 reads CAISTQEHYGYTF. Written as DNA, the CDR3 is TGTGCCATCAGCACACAGGAACACTATGGCTACACCTTC.

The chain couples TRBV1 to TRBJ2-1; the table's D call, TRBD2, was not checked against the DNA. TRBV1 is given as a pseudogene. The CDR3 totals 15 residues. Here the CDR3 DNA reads TGCACCAGCAGCCAAGATGAGTTCTCCTACAATGAGCAGTTCTTC. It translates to CTSSQDEFSYNEQFF.

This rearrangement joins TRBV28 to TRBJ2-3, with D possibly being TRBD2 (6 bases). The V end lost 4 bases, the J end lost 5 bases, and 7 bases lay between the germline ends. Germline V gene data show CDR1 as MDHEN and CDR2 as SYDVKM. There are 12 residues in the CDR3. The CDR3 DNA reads TGTGCCAGCAGTTGGGGGGAAGATACGCAGTATTTT. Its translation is CASSWGEDTQYF.

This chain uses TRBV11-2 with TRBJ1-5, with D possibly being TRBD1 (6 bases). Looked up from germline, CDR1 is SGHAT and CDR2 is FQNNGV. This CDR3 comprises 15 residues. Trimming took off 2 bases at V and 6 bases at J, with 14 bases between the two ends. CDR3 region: CASSLSSGGRQPQHF. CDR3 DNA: TGTGCCAGCAGCTTATCGTCCGGGGGCCGTCAGCCCCAGCATTTT. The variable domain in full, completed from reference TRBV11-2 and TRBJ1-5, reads EAGVAQSPRYKIIEKRQSVAFWCNPISGHATLYWYQQILGQGPKLLIQFQNNGVVDDSQLPKDRFSAERLKGVDSTLKIQPAKLEDSAVYLCASSLSSGGRQPQHFGDGTRLSIL.

In nucleotides, the CDR3 is TGTGCCAGCTCACTTAAGGACAGCGGGCACTATGGCTACACCTTC. Translating gives CASSLKDSGHYGYTF. V usage is TRBV18 and J usage is TRBJ1-2, with TRBD1 as a possible D gene (6 bases). CDR1 is KGHSH, CDR2 LQKENI, per germline. The CDR3 consists of 15 residues. Trimming cost V 4 bases and J 3 bases, with 15 bases left between them.

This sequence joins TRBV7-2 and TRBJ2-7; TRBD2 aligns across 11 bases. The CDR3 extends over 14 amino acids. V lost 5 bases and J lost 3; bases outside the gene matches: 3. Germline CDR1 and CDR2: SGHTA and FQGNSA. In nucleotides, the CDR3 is TGTGCCAGCAGCGGTAGCGGGAGGGTCTACGAGCAGTACTTC. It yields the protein CASSGSGRVYEQYF.

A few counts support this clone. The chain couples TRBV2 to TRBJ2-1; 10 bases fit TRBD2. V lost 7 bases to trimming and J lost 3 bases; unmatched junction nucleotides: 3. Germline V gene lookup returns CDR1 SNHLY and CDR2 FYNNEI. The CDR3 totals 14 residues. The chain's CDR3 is CASILAGNYNEQFF. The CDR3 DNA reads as TGTGCCAGCATACTAGCGGGGAACTACAATGAGCAGTTCTTC.

In DNA, the CDR3 is TGTGCCACCAGCAGTCTCTCACAGGGAAGAGACACTGAAGCTTTCTTT. This translates into CATSSLSQGRDTEAFF. The chain links TRBV15 to TRBJ1-1; maybe TRBD1 (6 bases). V was clipped by 3 bases and J by 3 bases, with 17 bases between them. The germline CDR1 and CDR2 sequences are LNHNV and YYDKDF (reference sequence). The CDR3 is 16 residues long.

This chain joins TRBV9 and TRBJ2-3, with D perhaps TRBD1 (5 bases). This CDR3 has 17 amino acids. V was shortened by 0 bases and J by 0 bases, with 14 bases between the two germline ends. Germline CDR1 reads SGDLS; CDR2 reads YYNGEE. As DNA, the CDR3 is TGTGCCAGCAGCGTAGGGCGTCGACAGTACAGCACAGATACGCAGTATTTT. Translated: CASSVGRRQYSTDTQYF.

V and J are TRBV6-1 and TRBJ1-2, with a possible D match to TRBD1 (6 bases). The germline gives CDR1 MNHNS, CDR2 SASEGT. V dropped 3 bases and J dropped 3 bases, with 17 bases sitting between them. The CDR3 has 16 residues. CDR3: CASSEGGQGLDYGYTF. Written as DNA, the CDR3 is TGTGCCAGCAGTGAGGGGGGACAAGGACTAGACTATGGCTACACCTTC.

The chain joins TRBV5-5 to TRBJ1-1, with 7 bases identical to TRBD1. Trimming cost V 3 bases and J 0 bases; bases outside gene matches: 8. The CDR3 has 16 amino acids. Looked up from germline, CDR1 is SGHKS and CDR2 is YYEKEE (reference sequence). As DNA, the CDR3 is TGTGCCAGCAGCTCGCGACAGGGTTTGATGAACACTGAAGCTTTCTTT. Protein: CASSSRQGLMNTEAFF.

CDR3 in amino acids: CASSWELNTGELFF. The CDR3 coding sequence is TGTGCCAGCAGCTGGGAACTAAACACCGGGGAGCTGTTTTTT. V is TRBV7-6 and J is TRBJ2-2, with D hard to call. The CDR3 has 14 amino acids. V was clipped by 4 bases and J by 2 bases, with 8 bases between them. CDR1 is SGHVS, CDR2 FNYEAQ, per germline.

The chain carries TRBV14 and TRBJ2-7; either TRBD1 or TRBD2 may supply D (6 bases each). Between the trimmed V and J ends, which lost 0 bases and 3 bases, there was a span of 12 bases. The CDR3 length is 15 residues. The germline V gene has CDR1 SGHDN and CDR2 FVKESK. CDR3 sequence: CASSQELGGGYEQYF. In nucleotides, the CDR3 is TGTGCCAGCAGCCAAGAATTGGGGGGCGGCTACGAGCAGTACTTC.

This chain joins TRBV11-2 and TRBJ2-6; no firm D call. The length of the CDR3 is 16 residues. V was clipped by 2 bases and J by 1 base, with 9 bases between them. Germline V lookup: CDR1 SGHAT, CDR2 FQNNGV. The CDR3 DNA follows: TGTGCCAGCAGCTTATACCCCGGGTCTGGGGCCAACGTCCTGACTTTC. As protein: CASSLYPGSGANVLTF. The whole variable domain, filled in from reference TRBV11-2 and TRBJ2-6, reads EAGVAQSPRYKIIEKRQSVAFWCNPISGHATLYWYQQILGQGPKLLIQFQNNGVVDDSQLPKDRFSAERLKGVDSTLKIQPAKLEDSAVYLCASSLYPGSGANVLTFGAGSRLTVL.

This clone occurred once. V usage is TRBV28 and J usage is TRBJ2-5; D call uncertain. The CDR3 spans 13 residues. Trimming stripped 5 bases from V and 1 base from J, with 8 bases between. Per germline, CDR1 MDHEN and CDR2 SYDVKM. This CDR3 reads CASSPQVQETQYF. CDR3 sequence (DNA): TGTGCCAGCAGTCCCCAGGTCCAAGAGACCCAGTACTTC.

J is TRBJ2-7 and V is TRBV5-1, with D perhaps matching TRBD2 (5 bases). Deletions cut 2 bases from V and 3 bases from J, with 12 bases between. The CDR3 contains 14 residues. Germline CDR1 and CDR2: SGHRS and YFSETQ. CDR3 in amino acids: CASSLETNYYEQYF. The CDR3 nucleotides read TGCGCCAGCAGCTTAGAGACTAACTACTACGAGCAGTACTTC.

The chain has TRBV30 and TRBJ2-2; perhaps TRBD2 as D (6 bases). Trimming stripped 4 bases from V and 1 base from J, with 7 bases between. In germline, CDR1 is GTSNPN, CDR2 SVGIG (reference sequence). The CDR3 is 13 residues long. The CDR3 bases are TGTGCCTGGAACGGGGGGAACACCGGGGAGCTGTTTTTT. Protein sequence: CAWNGGNTGELFF.

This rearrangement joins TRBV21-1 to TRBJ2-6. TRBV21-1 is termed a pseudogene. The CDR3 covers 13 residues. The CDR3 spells CATYNSGANVLTF. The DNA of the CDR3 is TGTGCCACCTACAACTCTGGGGCCAACGTCCTGACTTTC.

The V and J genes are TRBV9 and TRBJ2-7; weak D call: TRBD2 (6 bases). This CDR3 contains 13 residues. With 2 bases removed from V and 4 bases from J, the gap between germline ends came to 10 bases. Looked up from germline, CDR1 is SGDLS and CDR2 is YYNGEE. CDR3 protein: CASSVVSGYEQYF. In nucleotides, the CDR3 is TGTGCCAGCAGCGTGGTTAGCGGATACGAGCAGTACTTC.

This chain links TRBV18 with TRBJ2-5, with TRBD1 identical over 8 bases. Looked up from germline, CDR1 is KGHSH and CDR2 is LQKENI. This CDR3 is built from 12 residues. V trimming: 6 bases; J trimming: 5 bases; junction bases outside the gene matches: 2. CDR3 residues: CASSRQGETQYF. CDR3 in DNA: TGTGCCAGCTCCCGACAGGGGGAGACCCAGTACTTC.

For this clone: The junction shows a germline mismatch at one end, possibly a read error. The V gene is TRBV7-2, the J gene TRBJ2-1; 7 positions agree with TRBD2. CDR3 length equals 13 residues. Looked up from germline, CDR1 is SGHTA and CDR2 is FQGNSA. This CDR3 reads CASSLAQSGDSIF. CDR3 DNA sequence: TGTGCCAGCAGCTTAGCGCAGAGCGGGGACTCAATCTTC.

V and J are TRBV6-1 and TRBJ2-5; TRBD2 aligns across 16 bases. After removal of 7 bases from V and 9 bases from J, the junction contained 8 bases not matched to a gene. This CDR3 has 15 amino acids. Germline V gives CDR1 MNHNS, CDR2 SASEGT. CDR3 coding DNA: TGTGCCAGCACCCTTGGGACTAGCGGGAGGGGGGCCCAGTACTTC. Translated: CASTLGTSGRGAQYF.

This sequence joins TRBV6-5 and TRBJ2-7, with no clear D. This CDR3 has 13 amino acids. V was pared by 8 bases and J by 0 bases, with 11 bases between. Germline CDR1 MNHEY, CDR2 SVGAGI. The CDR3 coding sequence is TGTGCCAGCGAAGCGCCGAGCTCCTACGAGCAGTACTTC. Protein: CASEAPSSYEQYF.

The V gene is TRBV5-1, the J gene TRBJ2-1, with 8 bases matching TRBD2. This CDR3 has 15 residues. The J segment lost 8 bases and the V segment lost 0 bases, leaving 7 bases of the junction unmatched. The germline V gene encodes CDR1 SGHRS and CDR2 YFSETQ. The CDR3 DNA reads TGCGCCAGCAGCTTGGCGGGACTAGGAGTCGATGAGCAGTTCTTC. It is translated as CASSLAGLGVDEQFF. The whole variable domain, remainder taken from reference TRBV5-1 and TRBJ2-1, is KAGVTQTPRYLIKTRGQQVTLSCSPISGHRSVSWYQQTPGQGLQFLFEYFSETQRNKGNFPGRFSGRQFSNSRSEMNVSTLELGDSALYLCASSLAGLGVDEQFFGPGTRLTVL.